Sequencing of this TCR beta chain was carried out in a study of blood T cells in healthy people across ages. A second roughly 6 to 12 cycle PCR used barcoded and J-beta primers. Each of the cDNA molecules was tagged by a template-switch adaptor with 12 random nucleotides. Each CDR3 protein is one row after TCRdb ran MiXCR on the 5' RACE reads. The sample includes hundreds of thousands of distinct CDR3 sequences, about 28% of them seen just once. Germline V gene data show CDR1 as SGHDN and CDR2 as FVKESK. V was shortened by 4 bases and J by 2 bases, with 9 bases between the two germline ends. This CDR3 is 13 amino acids long. Points from the study as a whole: Total diversity from one million sequenced T cells was likely underestimated.

Comments on this clonotype: The antigen remains undetermined.

Sequences were obtained from blood. The chain is built from TRBV14 and TRBJ2-7, with D uncertain. The clonotype comes from a woman of 80 years or more in good health. This CDR3 is CASSLSDTYEQYF. The CDR3 nucleotides are TGTGCCAGCAGCCTATCAGATACCTACGAGCAGTACTTC. The whole variable domain, filled in from reference TRBV14 and TRBJ2-7, reads EAGVTQFPSHSVIEKGQTVTLRCDPISGHDNLYWYRRVMGKEIKFLLHFVKESKQDESGMPNNRFLAERTGGTYSTLKVQPAELEDSGVYFCASSLSDTYEQYFGPGTRLTVT.